This TCR beta chain derives from a study of T cells in localized non-small cell lung cancer. Findings of the study overall: Detection in adjacent lung was observed for a median about 50 of the top 100 tumor clones. Tumor showed lower T cell clonality than uninvolved adjacent lung, where it was highest.

TCRdb's copy holds only in-frame clones and misses some; the assay was immunoSEQ multiplex PCR. The sample shows about 23,000 clones, over 75% of them seen only once. Trimming cost V 5 bases and J 9 bases; bases outside gene matches: 4. This CDR3 is 15 amino acids long. Looked up from germline, CDR1 is SEHNR and CDR2 is FQNEAQ (reference sequence). Concerning this clone: Its specificity is unknown.

The chain is built from TRBV7-9 and TRBJ2-1, with TRBD2 matching over 16 bases. The specimen was peripheral blood, collected before any cancer treatment. The receptor was derived from a male donor older than 55 with stage I squamous cell lung carcinoma. The CDR3 sequence: CASSPGLAGGGEQFF. CDR3 sequence (DNA): TGTGCCAGCAGCCCGGGACTAGCGGGAGGGGGTGAGCAGTTCTTC.